The 20 T cell receptor beta chains reported below all come from one sample, sequenced in a study of blood T cell repertoires in COVID-19. Sequenced by immunoSEQ multiplex PCR; TCRdb stores in-frame clones only, minus some. The sample yields around 300,000 clones, roughly 87% seen once. The sequenced sample was PBMCs or T cells enriched from blood (not recorded which). The source is a woman between 40 and 55 years old who had recovered from COVID-19.

The V call is TRBV21-1, the J call TRBJ2-5; the DNA was not used to check the table's D call, TRBD1. TRBV21-1 is marked as a pseudogene. The CDR3 is 12 amino acids. The CDR3 DNA is TGTGCCATCAACAGGAAACAAGAGACCCAGTACTTC. It is translated as CAINRKQETQYF.

V is TRBV6-5 and J is TRBJ2-7; D might be TRBD1 (7 bases). Germline values: CDR1 MNHEY, CDR2 SVGAGI. CDR3 length equals 16 residues. V was shortened by 0 bases and J by 4 bases, with 16 bases between the two germline ends. The CDR3 coding sequence is TGTGCCAGCAGTTACTCGAGGACAGGAGGGCATTACGAGCAGTACTTC. Its translation is CASSYSRTGGHYEQYF.

The genes are TRBV10-3 and TRBJ2-3; 10 nucleotides match TRBD2. V lost 0 bases and J lost 3; bases outside the gene matches: 9. Germline loops: CDR1 ENHRY, CDR2 SYGVKD. The CDR3 covers 18 residues. In DNA, the CDR3 is TGTGCCATCAGTGAGTCGACTAGCGGGCTCCGGAGGACAGATACGCAGTATTTT. This sequence encodes CAISESTSGLRRTDTQYF.

This chain uses TRBV14 with TRBJ1-1; D ambiguous. The CDR3 spans 15 residues. Trimming shortened V by 4 bases and J by 1 base, and 13 bases separated the two germline ends. Germline lookup yields CDR1 SGHDN and CDR2 FVKESK. In nucleotides, the CDR3 is TGTGCCAGCAGCCCCGAACTGACAAAGAACACTGAAGCTTTCTTT. This codes for CASSPELTKNTEAFF.

The rearrangement uses TRBV27 and TRBJ2-5, with 7 bases aligning to TRBD1. V lost 2 bases to trimming and J lost 4 bases; unmatched junction nucleotides: 1. Germline values: CDR1 MNHEY, CDR2 SMNVEV (reference sequence). The CDR3 is 13 residues long. CDR3 DNA sequence: TGTGCCAGCAGTTTAGGACAGGCAGAGACCCAGTACTTC. The encoded protein is CASSLGQAETQYF.

The chain uses TRBV4-1 and TRBJ2-5; 10 positions match TRBD1. The V and J ends lost 0 bases and 5 bases, in that order; junction bases with no gene match: 12. CDR3 size: 18 residues. CDR1 MGHRA and CDR2 YSYEKL come from the germline V gene. The CDR3: CASSQEPSGTGAGETQYF. For the CDR3, the DNA is TGCGCCAGCAGCCAAGAGCCCTCCGGGACAGGGGCAGGGGAGACCCAGTACTTC.

This sequence joins TRBV14 and TRBJ2-5, with no clear D. The ends were cut back, 2 bases at V and 5 bases at J, with 12 bases in the middle. This CDR3 spans 14 amino acids. Germline V lookup: CDR1 SGHDN, CDR2 FVKESK. For the CDR3, the DNA is TGTGCCAGCAGCCAATCGGCGGTGAGGGAGACCCAGTACTTC. The encoded protein is CASSQSAVRETQYF.

This CDR3 is CAWSVRRREGSYEQYF. The CDR3 DNA reads as TGTGCCTGGAGTGTACGTCGACGGGAGGGTTCCTACGAGCAGTACTTC. This chain connects TRBV30 to TRBJ2-7; 8 nucleotides match TRBD2. The CDR3 covers 16 residues. Unmatched junction bases numbered 8, after V lost 0 bases and J lost 1 base. Germline-derived CDR1 and CDR2 are GTSNPN and SVGIG (reference sequence).

V is TRBV28 and J is TRBJ2-4; weak D call: TRBD2 (6 bases). Trimming left V 6 bases short and J 3 bases short, with 18 bases between. Germline V gives CDR1 MDHEN, CDR2 SYDVKM. The CDR3 has 16 residues. CDR3 DNA sequence: TGTGCCAGCAGGGCCTCGGGAGAGAATGGCAAAAACATTCAGTACTTC. Translating it yields CASRASGENGKNIQYF.

The CDR3 bases are TGTGCCAGCAGCACCCCCCCCGGGGGACAGGGGAGAGGCATTTCGGGTGAGACCCAGTACTTC. Protein sequence: CASSTPPGGQGRGISGETQYF. This chain links TRBV28 with TRBJ2-5; 10 bases match TRBD1. CDR3 length equals 21 residues. V lost 6 bases and J lost 5; bases outside the gene matches: 27. Per the germline V gene, CDR1 is MDHEN and CDR2 is SYDVKM.

The chain has TRBV18 and TRBJ2-1, with 7 bases that match TRBD1. Germline assignment: CDR1 KGHSH and CDR2 LQKENI. This CDR3 spans 16 amino acids. The V segment lost 2 bases and the J segment 9 bases; nucleotides outside the gene matches: 13. The CDR3 here is CASSPTGTAKGGEQFF. DNA of the CDR3: TGTGCCAGCTCACCAACGGGGACAGCAAAAGGTGGTGAGCAGTTCTTC. The full variable domain, with the rest looked up from reference TRBV18 and TRBJ2-1, is NAGVMQNPRHLVRRRGQEARLRCSPMKGHSHVYWYRQLPEEGLKFMVYLQKENIIDESGMPKERFSAEFPKEGPSILRIQQVVRGDSAAYFCASSPTGTAKGGEQFFGPGTRLTVL.

V is TRBV13 and J is TRBJ2-7; TRBD2 might be the D (5 bases). Deletions cut 0 bases from V and 7 bases from J, with 10 bases between. Per germline, CDR1 PRHDT and CDR2 FYEKMQ (reference sequence). CDR3 length: 13 residues. CDR3 amino acids: CASSLGRGSEQYF. DNA for the CDR3: TGTGCCAGCAGCTTAGGCCGGGGTAGTGAGCAGTACTTC.

The chain carries TRBV7-9 and TRBJ2-3, with 7 bases matching TRBD2. In germline, CDR1 is SEHNR, CDR2 FQNEAQ (reference sequence). CDR3 length: 14 amino acids. Trimming took 4 bases from V and 6 from J; bases not matched to a gene: 7. CDR3 nucleotides: TGTGCCAGCAGCTCGGAACTAGCGTTGGATACGCAGTATTTT. The encoded protein is CASSSELALDTQYF.

The genes are TRBV28 and TRBJ2-7, with 12 bases aligning to TRBD1. The CDR3 covers 16 residues. CDR1 and CDR2 from the germline V gene are MDHEN and SYDVKM. The junction had 8 bases not matched to a gene; V was cut back by 1 base and J by 7 bases. The CDR3, as DNA: TGTGCCAGCAGTTTATCAACCGGGACAGGGGGCAGGGAGCAGTACTTC. Protein: CASSLSTGTGGREQYF.

The chain combines TRBV7-2 with TRBJ2-5; 10 bases agree with TRBD1. With V trimmed by 2 bases and J by 2 bases, 5 bases remained unmatched. The CDR3 loop spans 16 amino acids. Germline V gives CDR1 SGHTA, CDR2 FQGNSA. The CDR3 spells CASSLIDRGRQETQYF. The DNA for the CDR3 is TGTGCCAGCAGCTTAATTGACAGGGGGCGGCAAGAGACCCAGTACTTC.

The genes are TRBV11-3 and TRBJ1-1; D call uncertain. CDR3 size: 14 residues. Trimming removed 1 base from V and 1 base from J, with 7 bases in between. The germline V gene encodes CDR1 SGHNT and CDR2 YENEEA. CDR3 in amino acids: CASSLGHQNTEAFF. The DNA for the CDR3 is TGTGCCAGCAGCTTAGGGCACCAGAACACTGAAGCTTTCTTT. Drawing the rest from reference TRBV11-3 and TRBJ1-1, the complete variable domain is EAGVVQSPRYKIIEKKQPVAFWCNPISGHNTLYWYLQNLGQGPELLIRYENEEAVDDSQLPKDRFSAERLKGVDSTLKIQPAELGDSAVYLCASSLGHQNTEAFFGQGTRLTVV.

The rearrangement uses TRBV12-3 or TRBV12-4 and TRBJ2-5; tentatively, D is TRBD1 (5 bases). The CDR3 loop spans 13 amino acids. V lost 8 bases to trimming and J lost 3 bases, with 13 bases between them. The CDR3 DNA is TGTGCCAGCTCCCAGGGAATTAAAGAGACCCAGTACTTC. Translating it yields CASSQGIKETQYF.

The chain carries TRBV11-3 and TRBJ2-3, with 8 positions matching TRBD2. V lost 2 bases, J lost 0 bases, and 1 base stayed unmatched. Germline V lookup: CDR1 SGHNT, CDR2 YENEEA. The CDR3 is 15 residues long. The CDR3 loop reads CASSLSSGSTDTQYF. In DNA, the CDR3 is TGTGCCAGCAGCTTATCTAGCGGGAGCACAGATACGCAGTATTTT.

On this clone: The junction and the germline gene differ at one end; a read error may be behind it. The chain couples TRBV6-2 or TRBV6-3 to TRBJ2-7; a possible D gene is TRBD2 (5 bases). Germline values: CDR1 MNHEY, CDR2 SVGEGT. The CDR3 has 13 amino acids. CDR3 DNA: TGTGCCAGCAGTTACCAACTAGGCTACGAGCAATACTTC. It is translated as CASSYQLGYEQYF.

This clone was recorded a few times. The chain employs TRBV6-2 or TRBV6-3 and TRBJ1-2; perhaps TRBD1 as D (6 bases). The germline V and J ends were trimmed by 0 bases and 5 bases, with 13 bases remaining between them. The V gene's germline CDR1 is MNHEY and CDR2 SVGEGT. The CDR3 is 15 amino acids. In DNA form, the CDR3 reads TGTGCCAGCAGTTACTCCAACGGGACACCTTATGGCTACACCTTC. The encoded protein is CASSYSNGTPYGYTF.